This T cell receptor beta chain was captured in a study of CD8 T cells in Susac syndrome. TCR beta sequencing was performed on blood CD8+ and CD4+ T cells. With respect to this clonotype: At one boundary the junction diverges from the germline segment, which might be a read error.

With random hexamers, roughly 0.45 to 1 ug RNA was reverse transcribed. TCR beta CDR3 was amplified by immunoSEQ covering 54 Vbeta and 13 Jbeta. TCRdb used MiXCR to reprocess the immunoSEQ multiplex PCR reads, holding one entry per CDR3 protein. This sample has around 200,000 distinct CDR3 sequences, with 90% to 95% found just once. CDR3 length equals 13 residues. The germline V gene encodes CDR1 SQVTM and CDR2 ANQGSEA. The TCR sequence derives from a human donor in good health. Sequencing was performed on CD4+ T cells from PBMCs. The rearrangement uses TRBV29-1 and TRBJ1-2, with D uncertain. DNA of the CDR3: TGCAGCATTGAGGCCGCCGGACGATATGGCTACACCTTC. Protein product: CSIEAAGRYGYTF. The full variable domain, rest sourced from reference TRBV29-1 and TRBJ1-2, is SAVISQKPSRDICQRGTSLTIQCQVDSQVTMMFWYRQQPGQSLTLIATANQGSEATYESGFVIDKFPISRPNLTFSTLTVSNMSPEDSSIYLCSIEAAGRYGYTFGSGTRLTVV.